This T cell receptor (beta chain) was recorded in a study of OX40 agonist ivuxolimab in advanced cancers. Study summary: Patients took ivuxolimab, an agonistic anti-OX40 (CD134) antibody. Mean age around 60 years, range about 23 to 85; about 81% male. Study findings and constraints: Expanded clones were, on average, more numerous in CD8+ T cells than in CD4+.

TCRdb keeps only in-frame clones here, not all; method: immunoSEQ multiplex PCR. The sample has more than 70,000 clones; around 90% are singletons. Details on this clone: Its antigen is unknown.

Trimming left V 3 bases short and J 4 bases short, with 10 bases between. Germline lookup yields CDR1 SGHKS and CDR2 YYEKEE (reference sequence). The CDR3 extends over 13 amino acids. The source of this sequence is an adult with an advanced solid tumor such as melanoma, head and neck, liver or kidney cancer. The source was CD4+ or CD8+ T cells sorted from blood, collected in a trial of the OX40 agonist ivuxolimab. The chain carries TRBV5-5 and TRBJ1-1; D gene ambiguous. CDR3 DNA sequence: TGTGCCAGCAGCTGGTCGGATGCCACTGAAGCTTTCTTT. Protein product: CASSWSDATEAFF. Full variable domain (remainder filled in from reference TRBV5-5 and TRBJ1-1): DAGVTQSPTHLIKTRGQQVTLRCSPISGHKSVSWYQQVLGQGPQFIFQYYEKEERGRGNFPDRFSARQFPNYSSELNVNALLLGDSALYLCASSWSDATEAFFGQGTRLTVV.